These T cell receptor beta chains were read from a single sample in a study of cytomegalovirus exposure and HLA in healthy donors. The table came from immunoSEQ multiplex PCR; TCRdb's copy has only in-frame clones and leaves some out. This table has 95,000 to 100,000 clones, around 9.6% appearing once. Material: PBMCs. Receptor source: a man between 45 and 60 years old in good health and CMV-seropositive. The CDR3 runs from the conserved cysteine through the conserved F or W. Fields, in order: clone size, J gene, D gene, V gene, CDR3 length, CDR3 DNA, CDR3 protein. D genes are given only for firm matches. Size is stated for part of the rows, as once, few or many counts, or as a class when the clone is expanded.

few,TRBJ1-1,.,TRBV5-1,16,TGCGCCAGCAGCCGCTCTACAGACACCAAGAACACTGAAGCTTTCTTT,CASSRSTDTKNTEAFF
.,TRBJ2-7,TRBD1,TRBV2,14,TGTGCCAGCAGTGGACAGGGAAAAGGGTACGAGCAGTACTTC,CASSGQGKGYEQYF
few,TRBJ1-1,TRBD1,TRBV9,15,TGTGCCAGCAGCGTAGGAGGGACAGGTCCTACTGAAGCTTTCTTT,CASSVGGTGPTEAFF
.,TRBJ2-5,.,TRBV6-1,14,TGTGCCAGCAGTATCGTAGACAGACAAGAGACCCAGTACTTC,CASSIVDRQETQYF
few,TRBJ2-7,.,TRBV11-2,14,TGTGCCAGCAGCTACGGACAGACCTCCTACGAGCAGTACTTC,CASSYGQTSYEQYF
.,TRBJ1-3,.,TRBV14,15,TGTGCCAGCAGCCAAGCCCAACAGCGGCGAAACACCATATATTTT,CASSQAQQRRNTIYF
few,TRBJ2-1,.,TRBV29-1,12,TGCAGCGGGAGCAGGGGCTACAATGAGCAGTTCTTC,CSGSRGYNEQFF
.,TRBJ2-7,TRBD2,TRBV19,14,TGTGCCAGTAGCCTTAGCGGGAGGAACGACGAGCAGTACTTC,CASSLSGRNDEQYF
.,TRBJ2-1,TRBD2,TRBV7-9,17,TGTGCCAGCAGCCAACTAGCGGGGGCGGGGCTGTGGCATGAGCAGTTCTTC,CASSQLAGAGLWHEQFF
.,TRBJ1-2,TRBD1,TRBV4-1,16,TGCGCCAGCAGCCAATCGGACAGGGGGACTCGGTATGGCTACACCTTC,CASSQSDRGTRYGYTF
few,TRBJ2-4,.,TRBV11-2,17,TGTGCCAGCAGCCCCCATGGACTCCGACGGGATGAAAACATTCAGTACTTC,CASSPHGLRRDENIQYF